This entry is about one T cell receptor (beta chain). Its specificity is not known. The CDR3 is made up of 15 amino acids. Trimming stripped 1 base from V and 7 bases from J, with 16 bases between. Germline CDR1 is MNHEY and CDR2 is SVGAGI. Since all of the isolated RNA was reverse transcribed, expressed TCRB transcripts were what got sequenced. Only in-frame clones appear in the TCRdb table, and some are missing; sequencing was by immunoSEQ multiplex PCR. The sample holds about 27,000 clones; 56% are singletons and the top ten take 1.5%. These data originate in a study of beta chain features in type 1 diabetes. Broader study findings: People with Type 1 diabetes carried modestly yet significantly shorter TCRB CDR3s in all four CD4+ subsets.

The chain couples TRBV6-5 to TRBJ1-2; a possible D gene is TRBD1 (6 bases). The TCR sequence derives from a woman between 18 and 29 years old with type 1 diabetes. What was sequenced was Tregs from blood. The CDR3 sequence is CASSYLQGLDGGYTF. For the CDR3, the DNA is TGTGCCAGCAGTTACTTGCAGGGGCTCGATGGTGGCTACACCTTC.